The TCR beta chain under discussion was sequenced for a study of T cell changes during pregnancy in multiple sclerosis. Sequencing was performed with immunoSEQ multiplex PCR; in TCRdb, only in-frame clones are kept and a portion is missing. The sample consists of approximately 59,000 clones, around 91% of them appearing once. This CDR3 is 14 amino acids long. Germline CDR1 reads LGHNA; CDR2 reads YNFKEQ. Trimming cost V 0 bases and J 4 bases, with 6 bases left between them. The J gene is TRBJ2-2, the V gene TRBV4-2, with unresolved D. The clonotype originates from a female donor in good health, enrolled as a control in a pregnancy study. The material sequenced was peripheral blood, taken in the third trimester of pregnancy. The DNA for the CDR3 is TGTGCCAGCAGCCAAGAGTCAGTCACCGGGGAGCTGTTTTTT. The encoded protein is CASSQESVTGELFF.